These 30 T cell receptor beta chains originate from one sample sequenced in a study of blood T cell repertoires in COVID-19 (dated by TCRdb to the early 2020s). Libraries were built with the immunoSEQ multiplex PCR assay. TCRdb retrieved this table from immuneACCESS and kept in-frame rearrangements only. Not all clones are present; in checked studies, unresolved V genes account for under half, and no reason is known for the remainder. The sample table holds around 140,000 clones, of which roughly 80% were seen once. Together, the top ten hold 17% of the sample. Sequenced input: peripheral blood. These TCRs come from an elderly woman with acute or convalescent COVID-19.

The chain combines TRBV6-5 with TRBJ2-7; 11 bases map to TRBD1. This CDR3 spans 16 amino acids. The germline gives CDR1 MNHEY, CDR2 SVGAGI. The trim removed 2 bases at V and 3 bases at J, leaving 6 bases unmatched. The CDR3 DNA reads as TGTGCCAGCAGTTACCTCGGACAGGGGGCAATCTACGAGCAGTACTTC. Residues: CASSYLGQGAIYEQYF.

The gene calls are TRBV6-2 or TRBV6-3 and TRBJ1-5; possibly TRBD1 for D (6 bases). Per the germline V gene, CDR1 is MNHEY and CDR2 is SVGEGT. This CDR3 is built from 13 residues. V was clipped by 4 bases and J by 2 bases, with 6 bases between them. The CDR3 sequence: CASSWGRNQPQHF. The CDR3 DNA reads TGTGCCAGCAGTTGGGGGCGCAATCAGCCCCAGCATTTT.

The rearrangement joins TRBV9 to TRBJ1-4, with 10 nucleotides matching TRBD1. V lost 2 bases, J lost 7 bases, and 5 bases stayed unmatched. The CDR3 is 15 residues long. Germline lookup yields CDR1 SGDLS and CDR2 YYNGEE. CDR3 loop: CASSVGTGAGEKLFF. The CDR3 DNA is TGTGCCAGCAGCGTGGGGACAGGGGCGGGTGAAAAACTGTTTTTT.

The chain joins TRBV10-2 to TRBJ2-7, with TRBD2 matching over 8 bases. There are 13 residues in the CDR3. Germline trimming cut 5 bases from V and 6 bases from J; bases unmatched to any gene: 6. Germline loops: CDR1 WSHSY, CDR2 SAAADI. CDR3 DNA: TGCGCCAGCAGTCCGAGCGGGAGAGGCGAGCAGTACTTC. Protein sequence: CASSPSGRGEQYF.

In this sample, this clone is medium-sized. The rearrangement joins TRBV9 to TRBJ2-7; 12 positions agree with TRBD2. Germline V CDR1 and CDR2: SGDLS, YYNGEE. Unmatched junction bases numbered 2, after V lost 2 bases and J lost 5 bases. CDR3 length: 14 residues. The CDR3 region has the DNA TGTGCCAGCAGCGTGACTAGCGGGAGCGACGAGCAGTACTTC. This encodes CASSVTSGSDEQYF.

V is TRBV7-6 and J is TRBJ1-6, with D possibly matching TRBD1 (6 bases). The CDR3 is 14 amino acids. The V end lost 5 bases, the J end lost 10 bases, and 15 bases lay between the germline ends. Germline V lookup: CDR1 SGHVS, CDR2 FNYEAQ. CDR3 sequence reads: CASSPQTGGSPLHF. DNA of the CDR3: TGTGCCAGCAGCCCGCAGACAGGCGGCTCACCCCTCCACTTT.

The CDR3 is CSVEDSAAESYNEQFF. CDR3 in DNA: TGCAGCGTTGAAGATTCGGCAGCGGAGAGCTACAATGAGCAGTTCTTC. The genes are TRBV29-1 and TRBJ2-1, with D perhaps TRBD2 (5 bases). Germline V gene data show CDR1 as SQVTM and CDR2 as ANQGSEA. Trimming left V 0 bases short and J 3 bases short, with 15 bases between. This CDR3 has 16 residues.

This chain links TRBV6-6 with TRBJ1-1, with TRBD1 matching over 9 bases. J gave up 6 bases and V 6 bases, and 8 bases lay outside the gene matches. The CDR3 covers 14 residues. The germline gives CDR1 MNHNY, CDR2 SVGAGI (reference sequence). For the CDR3, the DNA is TGTGCCAGCAGAGAAACAGGGGGCGATTCTGAAGCTTTCTTT. Protein: CASRETGGDSEAFF.

The chain joins TRBV9 to TRBJ1-6; D gene ambiguous. This CDR3 has 14 amino acids. Per the germline V gene, CDR1 is SGDLS and CDR2 is YYNGEE. V was shortened by 0 bases and J by 7 bases, with 8 bases between the two germline ends. The CDR3 nucleotides are TGTGCCAGCAGCGTAGGAGGTCGGAATTCACCCCTCCACTTT. Its translation is CASSVGGRNSPLHF.

This sequence joins TRBV19 and TRBJ1-6, with 7 bases that match TRBD1. The V gene end was trimmed by 7 bases and the J gene end by 10 bases; junction bases not matched to a gene: 10. CDR1 and CDR2 (germline): LNHDA, SQIVND (reference sequence). This CDR3 is built from 14 residues. The CDR3 loop is CASNVDRDRSPLHF. As DNA, the CDR3 is TGTGCCAGTAACGTCGACAGGGATAGATCACCCCTCCACTTT.

This chain links TRBV5-1 with TRBJ1-1; 8 nucleotides agree with TRBD1. The CDR3 contains 14 residues. The germline CDR1 and CDR2 sequences are SGHRS and YFSETQ. The V segment lost 1 base and the J segment 6 bases; nucleotides outside the gene matches: 5. CDR3 bases: TGCGCCAGCAGCTTGCAAGCAGGGGGCCCTGAAGCTTTCTTT. Translated: CASSLQAGGPEAFF.

The chain carries TRBV14 and TRBJ1-1; maybe TRBD1 (5 bases). With 7 bases removed from V and 7 bases from J, the gap between germline ends came to 19 bases. CDR3 length: 14 amino acids. CDR1 SGHDN and CDR2 FVKESK come from the germline V gene. The CDR3, as DNA: TGTGCCAGCACCCTCGGGGGGGGGTCCGGTGAAGCTTTCTTT. It translates to CASTLGGGSGEAFF. Looking up the rest from reference TRBV14 and TRBJ1-1 gives the full variable domain: EAGVTQFPSHSVIEKGQTVTLRCDPISGHDNLYWYRRVMGKEIKFLLHFVKESKQDESGMPNNRFLAERTGGTYSTLKVQPAELEDSGVYFCASTLGGGSGEAFFGQGTRLTVV.

The CDR3 here is CASSPQGAPGYTF. The DNA for the CDR3 is TGTGCCAGCAGCCCACAGGGTGCTCCTGGCTACACCTTC. V is TRBV7-9 and J is TRBJ1-2; tentatively, D is TRBD1 (6 bases). Germline CDR1 and CDR2: SEHNR and FQNEAQ (reference sequence). Deletions cut 5 bases from V and 7 bases from J, with 14 bases between. The CDR3 totals 13 residues.

The chain links TRBV12-3 or TRBV12-4 to TRBJ1-2, with D unclear. The V gene lost 6 bases and the J gene lost 4 bases, with 12 bases spanning the gap. The CDR3 extends over 13 amino acids. The CDR3 DNA reads TGTGCCAGCAGCCGGACTGAACTCTATGGCTACACCTTC. Residues: CASSRTELYGYTF.

This clone was found once. The V gene is TRBV11-2, the J gene TRBJ1-2; the match to TRBD1 covers 7 bases. Losses at the gene ends were 0 bases for V and 0 bases for J; bases not matched to a gene: 4. The CDR3 covers 16 residues. Germline-derived CDR1 and CDR2 are SGHAT and FQNNGV. This CDR3 is CASSLEWGTANYGYTF. Here the CDR3 DNA reads TGTGCCAGCAGCTTAGAATGGGGGACAGCTAACTATGGCTACACCTTC. Full variable domain (missing parts from reference TRBV11-2 and TRBJ1-2): EAGVAQSPRYKIIEKRQSVAFWCNPISGHATLYWYQQILGQGPKLLIQFQNNGVVDDSQLPKDRFSAERLKGVDSTLKIQPAKLEDSAVYLCASSLEWGTANYGYTFGSGTRLTVV.

The chain combines TRBV19 with TRBJ1-1; 8 bases fit TRBD1. The CDR3 is 15 residues long. The germline gives CDR1 LNHDA, CDR2 SQIVND (reference sequence). The ends lost 1 base at V and 6 bases at J; junction bases unmatched: 7. CDR3 nucleotide sequence: TGTGCCAGTAGTATAGGACTGACAGGGGCGGCTGAAGCTTTCTTT. It encodes CASSIGLTGAAEAFF. The entire variable domain, with the rest obtained from reference TRBV19 and TRBJ1-1, is as follows: DGGITQSPKYLFRKEGQNVTLSCEQNLNHDAMYWYRQDPGQGLRLIYYSQIVNDFQKGDIAEGYSVSREKKESFPLTVTSAQKNPTAFYLCASSIGLTGAAEAFFGQGTRLTVV.

The rearrangement uses TRBV7-9 and TRBJ1-6; the D is unclear. Trimming cost V 0 bases and J 7 bases, with 7 bases left between them. This CDR3 contains 14 residues. CDR1 and CDR2 from the germline V gene are SEHNR and FQNEAQ (reference sequence). The CDR3 here is CASSLARVNSPLHF. CDR3 in DNA: TGTGCCAGCAGCTTAGCCCGGGTAAATTCACCCCTCCACTTT.

The rearrangement joins TRBV4-3 to TRBJ2-1, with 9 bases that match TRBD2. V was pared by 4 bases and J by 3 bases, with 10 bases of the junction left unmatched. CDR3 length: 17 residues. The germline V gene encodes CDR1 LGHNA and CDR2 YSLEER. The CDR3 loop reads CASSPVYGLANYNEQFF. CDR3 nucleotide sequence: TGCGCCAGCAGCCCCGTATACGGACTAGCGAACTACAATGAGCAGTTCTTC.

The chain employs TRBV7-2 and TRBJ1-1; D ambiguous. The CDR3 length is 13 residues. Germline V gene sequence: CDR1 SGHTA, CDR2 FQGNSA. The V and J ends lost 4 bases and 4 bases respectively, with 10 bases between them. This CDR3 reads CASSSDGVTEAFF. Written as DNA, the CDR3 is TGTGCCAGCAGCTCGGACGGGGTCACTGAAGCTTTCTTT.

CDR3 loop: CASSLGTGNSGANVLTF. DNA of the CDR3: TGTGCCAGCAGCTTGGGAACAGGGAATTCTGGGGCCAACGTCCTGACTTTC. This sequence joins TRBV5-5 and TRBJ2-6, with D perhaps matching TRBD1 (6 bases). In germline, CDR1 is SGHKS, CDR2 YYEKEE (reference sequence). CDR3 length: 17 residues. With 0 bases removed from V and 1 base from J, the gap between germline ends came to 11 bases.

The V call is TRBV7-9, the J call TRBJ2-1, with TRBD2 matching 9 bases. V was clipped by 4 bases and J by 4 bases; unmatched bases: 17. Germline V lookup: CDR1 SEHNR, CDR2 FQNEAQ (reference sequence). This CDR3 region has 19 residues. CDR3 bases: TGTGCCAGCAGCTCCTCCTTCCCCTTAGCGGGAGCGGAATACAATGAGCAGTTCTTC. This codes for CASSSSFPLAGAEYNEQFF.

The rearrangement links TRBV5-4 to TRBJ1-4; TRBD1 matches 8 bases. The CDR3 spans 13 residues. Unmatched junction bases numbered 4, after V lost 9 bases and J lost 3 bases. Per germline, CDR1 SGHNT and CDR2 YYREEE (reference sequence). This chain's CDR3 is CATATGANEKLFF. The CDR3 DNA sequence: TGTGCCACCGCGACAGGGGCTAATGAAAAACTGTTTTTT.

This chain uses TRBV4-3 with TRBJ1-3; D might be TRBD1 (5 bases). With 1 base removed from V and 1 base from J, the gap between germline ends came to 11 bases. The germline V gene has CDR1 LGHNA and CDR2 YSLEER. The CDR3 runs 16 residues. CDR3 DNA: TGCGCCAGCAGCCAAGGATTCGCAGGGTCTGGAAACACCATATATTTT. This encodes CASSQGFAGSGNTIYF.

The V and J genes are TRBV5-1 and TRBJ2-5; 11 bases map to TRBD2. The junction had 5 bases not matched to a gene; V was cut back by 1 base and J by 0 bases. This CDR3 spans 17 amino acids. Germline CDR1 is SGHRS and CDR2 is YFSETQ. Here the CDR3 DNA reads TGCGCCAGCAGCTTGAGGCTAGCGGGGGGCTACCAAGAGACCCAGTACTTC. Translation gives CASSLRLAGGYQETQYF.

The chain uses TRBV7-8 and TRBJ2-7, with 7 bases matching TRBD1. The CDR3 runs 13 residues. The V gene end was trimmed by 3 bases and the J gene end by 2 bases; junction bases not matched to a gene: 1. CDR1 and CDR2 from the germline V gene are SGHVS and FQNEAQ. The CDR3, as DNA: TGTGCCAGCAGCTTTGGGACAGCCTACGAGCAGTACTTC. This gives the protein CASSFGTAYEQYF.

The chain employs TRBV6-2 or TRBV6-3 and TRBJ2-4; 8 nucleotides agree with TRBD2. The CDR3 extends over 15 amino acids. CDR1 and CDR2 from the germline V gene are MNHEY and SVGEGT. V shed 5 bases and J 4 bases; nucleotides not matched to a gene: 7. This chain's CDR3 is CASSDARGGKNIQYF. As DNA, the CDR3 is TGTGCCAGCAGTGATGCTCGGGGGGGTAAAAACATTCAGTACTTC.

There are a few counts of this clone. V usage is TRBV30 and J usage is TRBJ1-3; D possibly corresponds to TRBD1 (5 bases). This CDR3 is built from 14 residues. Germline V lookup: CDR1 GTSNPN, CDR2 SVGIG (reference sequence). V was pared by 6 bases and J by 0 bases, with 12 bases between. CDR3 coding DNA: TGTGCCTGTGCCCAGGGCCTCTCTGGAAACACCATATATTTT. Translated, it gives CACAQGLSGNTIYF.

The chain combines TRBV5-1 with TRBJ2-3; D gene uncertain. The CDR3 consists of 12 residues. Germline V gives CDR1 SGHRS, CDR2 YFSETQ. With 0 bases removed from V and 5 bases from J, the gap between germline ends came to 4 bases. CDR3 loop: CASSLDLDTQYF. The CDR3 coding sequence is TGCGCCAGCAGCTTGGACTTAGATACGCAGTATTTT. Full variable domain (outside the CDR3, taken from reference TRBV5-1 and TRBJ2-3): KAGVTQTPRYLIKTRGQQVTLSCSPISGHRSVSWYQQTPGQGLQFLFEYFSETQRNKGNFPGRFSGRQFSNSRSEMNVSTLELGDSALYLCASSLDLDTQYFGPGTRLTVL.

The chain recombines TRBV9 with TRBJ2-1; a weak D match, TRBD2 (7 bases). The CDR3 has 15 residues. Trimming shortened V by 0 bases and J by 2 bases, and 9 bases separated the two germline ends. Germline V lookup: CDR1 SGDLS, CDR2 YYNGEE. In DNA form, the CDR3 reads TGTGCCAGCAGCGTAGGGGGGGGCCCCTACAATGAGCAGTTCTTC. This encodes CASSVGGGPYNEQFF.

The chain links TRBV7-9 to TRBJ2-1; maybe TRBD1 (5 bases). V dropped 0 bases and J dropped 9 bases, with 12 bases sitting between them. The CDR3 sequence is 14 residues long. Germline V gene data show CDR1 as SEHNR and CDR2 as FQNEAQ (reference sequence). CDR3 in amino acids: CASSLALGLAEQFF. The DNA of the CDR3 is TGTGCCAGCAGCTTAGCGCTGGGGCTTGCTGAGCAGTTCTTC.